The next 5 T cell receptor beta chains were all read from a single sample in a study of T cells in Graves' hyperthyroidism and ophthalmopathy. Amplified regions were TCR beta CDR3 sequences from RNA transcripts. HTBI primers were employed in a first-round RT-PCR of the TCR CDR3. TCRdb processed the multiplex PCR reads anew with MiXCR; each CDR3 protein has one entry. This sample carries over 350,000 distinct CDR3 sequences, around 18% of them seen once, and the ten largest clones take 35% to 50%. Sequencing was performed on blood. The receptors here all came from a man aged 18 to 30 with Graves' ophthalmopathy.

This clonotype came up many times. This chain connects TRBV7-9 to TRBJ1-1; TRBD1 might be the D (6 bases). CDR1 and CDR2 from the germline V gene are SEHNR and FQNEAQ (reference sequence). The CDR3 covers 17 residues. V lost 1 base to trimming and J lost 0 bases, with 15 bases between them. The CDR3: CASSLGSGGRLNTEAFF. CDR3 DNA sequence: TGTGCCAGCAGCTTAGGAAGCGGGGGCCGGTTGAACACTGAAGCTTTCTTT.

This clonotype was seen ten or more times. V and J are TRBV3-1 and TRBJ2-7, with 7 nucleotides matching TRBD1. The CDR3 totals 14 residues. Germline V gene sequence: CDR1 LGHDT, CDR2 YNNKEL (reference sequence). With 4 bases clipped from V and 0 bases from J, the junction kept 3 bases outside the gene matches. CDR3 DNA: TGTGCCAGCAGCCCGGACAGGTCCTCCTACGAGCAGTACTTC. Translating it yields CASSPDRSSYEQYF.

At least ten counts were recorded for this clonotype. The chain carries TRBV7-9 and TRBJ2-1, with 12 bases aligning to TRBD2. The germline V gene encodes CDR1 SEHNR and CDR2 FQNEAQ (reference sequence). V lost 4 bases, J lost 8 bases, and 6 bases stayed unmatched. The CDR3 has 15 amino acids. The CDR3 region has the DNA TGTGCCAGCAGCTCTAGCGGGGGGGCCTCAGATGAGCAGTTCTTC. The encoded protein is CASSSSGGASDEQFF. Using reference TRBV7-9 and TRBJ2-1 for the parts outside the CDR3, the full variable domain is DTGVSQNPRHKITKRGQNVTFRCDPISEHNRLYWYRQTLGQGPEFLTYFQNEAQLEKSRLLSDRFSAERPKGSFSTLEIQRTEQGDSAMYLCASSSSGGASDEQFFGPGTRLTVL.

The table lists this clonotype with a few counts. The gene calls are TRBV7-2 and TRBJ2-1; weak D call: TRBD2 (6 bases). Trimming took off 5 bases at V and 8 bases at J, with 16 bases between the two ends. Germline loops: CDR1 SGHTA, CDR2 FQGNSA. The CDR3 totals 14 residues. The CDR3 is CASSIRGVTDEQFF. In DNA, the CDR3 is TGTGCCAGCAGCATTCGCGGGGTTACCGATGAGCAGTTCTTC. The variable domain in full, with the rest retrieved from reference TRBV7-2 and TRBJ2-1, is GAGVSQSPSNKVTEKGKDVELRCDPISGHTALYWYRQSLGQGLEFLIYFQGNSAPDKSGLPSDRFSAERTGGSVSTLTIQRTQQEDSAVYLCASSIRGVTDEQFFGPGTRLTVL.

This clonotype was observed many times. The J gene is TRBJ1-4, the V gene TRBV5-1; D not resolved. In germline, CDR1 is SGHRS, CDR2 YFSETQ. This CDR3 has 14 amino acids. The V end was cut by 0 bases, the J end by 3 bases, with 6 bases between. In DNA, the CDR3 is TGCGCCAGCAGCTTGGGGGTGGCTAATGAAAAACTGTTTTTT. Its protein product is CASSLGVANEKLFF. Drawing the rest from reference TRBV5-1 and TRBJ1-4, the complete variable domain is KAGVTQTPRYLIKTRGQQVTLSCSPISGHRSVSWYQQTPGQGLQFLFEYFSETQRNKGNFPGRFSGRQFSNSRSEMNVSTLELGDSALYLCASSLGVANEKLFFGSGTQLSVL.